This is a list of T cell receptor beta chains from one sample in a study of T cells after yellow fever vaccination. Via MiXCR, TCRdb re-called the 5' RACE reads, giving one row per CDR3 protein. This table has approximately 510,000 distinct CDR3 sequences, just over 20% appearing once. The source was PBMCs, collected 21 days after the first yellow fever vaccination. These receptors came from a man aged 18 to 29 who received the YFV17D yellow fever vaccine. Each CDR3 is given with its conserved first and last residue. The D gene is left open where the match is weak. Clone size appears in some rows only: once, few, many, or a class for an expanded clone.

j_call	clone_size	d_call	v_call	cdr3_nt	cdr3_aa
TRBJ1-2	few	TRBD1	TRBV7-6	TGTGCCAGCAGCCTAACAGGGGGTGATGGCTACACCTTC	CASSLTGGDGYTF
TRBJ2-7	few	-	TRBV6-2/TRBV6-3	TGTGCCAGCACCCCAGTGCTAGACTCCTACGAGCAGTACTTC	CASTPVLDSYEQYF
TRBJ1-2	many	-	TRBV7-2	TGTGCCAGCAGCTTAGGGCAGCAACATGGCTACACCTTC	CASSLGQQHGYTF
TRBJ1-2	few	-	TRBV12-3/TRBV12-4	TGTGCCAGCAGTTTAGACACCGGTGGGGCCTATGGCTACACCTTC	CASSLDTGGAYGYTF
TRBJ2-7	-	TRBD2	TRBV15	TGTGCCACCAGCGGAGGACTAGCGGGGGGTTCCTACGAGCAGTACTTC	CATSGGLAGGSYEQYF
TRBJ2-2	-	-	TRBV20-1	TGCAGTGCTGGCCCGGCCGGGAACACCGGGGAGCTGTTTTTT	CSAGPAGNTGELFF
TRBJ2-2	-	TRBD2	TRBV9	TGTGCCAGCAGCCCACGGGGGGAATTGACCGGGGAGCTGTTTTTT	CASSPRGELTGELFF
TRBJ1-1	many	-	TRBV12-3/TRBV12-4	TGTGCCAGCAGCCGGACAAACACTGAAGCTTTCTTT	CASSRTNTEAFF
TRBJ1-1	few	-	TRBV27	TGTGCCAGCAGTTTACCAGGACAGAACACTGAAGCTTTCTTT	CASSLPGQNTEAFF
TRBJ2-5	few	TRBD1	TRBV11-1	TGTGCCAGCAGCTTTCGGCCCGCTTTCCGGGACAGCCAAGAGACCCAGTACTTC	CASSFRPAFRDSQETQYF
TRBJ2-1	few	-	TRBV10-3	TGTGCCATCCGGGATGTGCGGCCGCAAAGGTCTAGCGCCTACAATGAGCAGTTCTTC	CAIRDVRPQRSSAYNEQFF
TRBJ1-3	-	-	TRBV6-5	TGTGCCAGCAGCTACAGGGTTTCTGGAAACACCATATATTTT	CASSYRVSGNTIYF